This T cell receptor beta chain was observed in a study of shared clonotypes between healthy human individuals (dated by TCRdb to between 2020 and 2021). Context from the whole study: The cohort comprised a couple of women and a few men aged 18 to 49 years. Blood TCR repertoires of about 5 healthy adults were deeply sequenced to estimate repertoire size and the extent of clonotype sharing between individuals. Per donor, leukapheresis produced somewhere between about 0.94 and 10 billion PBMCs. Different laboratories and diverse techniques were used to prepare libraries and sequence TCR repertoires, to increase sequencing depth and limit assay-specific biases. For each donor, three plates each were used for CD4 naive and CD4 memory, two plates were used for CD8 naive, and one plate was used for CD8 memory.

Beyond this particular receptor, the publication reports: Estimated clonotype richness was generally larger for naive than for memory subsets. Because the study included a small number of donors, the genetic and exposure-history diversity represented was limited. Sampling was restricted to blood, and TCR repertoires in tissue are likely to differ from TCR repertoires in blood. Higher generation probabilities were observed for clonotypes shared by all four sorted-subset donors than for non-shared clonotypes. Pairwise subsampling indicated that sequencing depth was expected to affect the degree of clonotype sharing among donors. About 4.5% of naive CD4, 3.5% of naive CD8, about 2.4% of memory CD4, and 0.4% of memory CD8 clonotypes were shared across a few donors. Rarefaction of sorted-subset datasets indicated incomplete sequencing despite the large sequencing depth.

CD8 naive samples consisted of CD45RO-negative cells that were positively selected for CCR7, yielding a CD45RA+CCR7+ population without TemRA cells. The donors were healthy, HIV-negative adults who had no recently reported acute infections or vaccinations. All donors were Caucasian adults living in Nashville, Tennessee, USA. Blood was collected by leukapheresis, and PBMCs were isolated by Ficoll-Histopaque density gradient centrifugation and then cryopreserved in liquid nitrogen vapor phase. Analytical flow cytometry was used to check the purity and quantity of every magnetically sorted T cell population. Genomic DNA was isolated from every sorted fraction and measured by UV absorbance on a Nanodrop 2000c. Using the deep immunoSEQ assay, TCR CDR3 regions were amplified from genomic DNA by multiplex PCR. Extracted genomic DNA from each cell subset was distributed evenly across all wells of several immunoSEQ 96-well plates, and each plate was treated as a replicate. Each replicate PCR for sorted subsets received around 210 ng genomic DNA, equal to roughly 30,000 T cell genomes. Purified libraries were measured with a Qubit 3.0 fluorometer, size-checked on a Bioanalyzer 2100, and measured again with the KAPA Library Quantification kit. A separate single-read 150-cycle Illumina NextSeq 550 flow cell was used to sequence each immunoSEQ 96-well plate. As for the original processing: The immunoSEQ output contained only junctional sequences without quality scores, so filtering could not match that applied to full-length reads. Sequences were annotated with PyIR, a Python wrapper for IgBLAST v1.9, and V/J genes and CDR3 were assigned using IMGT germline references. Any read was removed if the V/J assignment was weak (E-value above 1e-6), the CDR3 was missing, or the read contained stop codons, out-of-frame junctions, or ambiguous translated residues. V3J clonotypes were defined as sequences sharing an identical inferred V gene, J gene, and CDR3 amino acid sequence. To compute the percentage overlap between repertoires, the number of shared unique clonotypes was divided by the size of the smaller repertoire. Repertoire richness was assessed with RTK rarefaction, the Chao1 estimator, and Recon v2.1 estimates of unobserved clonotypes. For all TCRbeta clonotypes obtained by the gDNA method from a few donors, generation probabilities were computed with OLGA. Not all clones reach the TCRdb copy of this immuneACCESS table, which keeps in-frame sequences only. Checked studies attribute under half of the gap to unresolved V genes and leave the rest unexplained. V, J and clone size reflect that table, while D and trimming were determined from the DNA. Across this sample there are about 2.2 million clones, with just under 95% seen only once. The ten most abundant clones make up approximately 1.7% of the sample.

A word on this clone: Its specific antigen is unknown. Base qualities are not at hand, and no much larger clone is one base apart.

Sequencing input: naive CD8+ T cells from PBMCs. This sample's cell subset or site label indicates: CD45RA+CCR7+. The receptor comes from a man aged 18 to 30 in good health. Some clones in this sample may be carry-over from other donors' samples.

The CDR3 protein sequence reads: CASSVATSASDEQYF. At the DNA level, the sequence is TGTGCCAGCAGCGTAGCTACGTCGGCTTCGGACGAGCAGTACTTC. The rearranged chain carries TRBV9 and TRBJ2-7; the D gene cannot be named for sure. V is clipped by 0 bases and J by 5 bases, and the sequence between their germline boundaries is 15 bases long. The CDR3 measures 15 amino acids from cysteine to phenylalanine. Just CDR3 DNA is preserved here, 45 bases in frame from base 1. CDR1 and CDR2, looked up from the germline V gene, are SGDLS and YYNGEE.